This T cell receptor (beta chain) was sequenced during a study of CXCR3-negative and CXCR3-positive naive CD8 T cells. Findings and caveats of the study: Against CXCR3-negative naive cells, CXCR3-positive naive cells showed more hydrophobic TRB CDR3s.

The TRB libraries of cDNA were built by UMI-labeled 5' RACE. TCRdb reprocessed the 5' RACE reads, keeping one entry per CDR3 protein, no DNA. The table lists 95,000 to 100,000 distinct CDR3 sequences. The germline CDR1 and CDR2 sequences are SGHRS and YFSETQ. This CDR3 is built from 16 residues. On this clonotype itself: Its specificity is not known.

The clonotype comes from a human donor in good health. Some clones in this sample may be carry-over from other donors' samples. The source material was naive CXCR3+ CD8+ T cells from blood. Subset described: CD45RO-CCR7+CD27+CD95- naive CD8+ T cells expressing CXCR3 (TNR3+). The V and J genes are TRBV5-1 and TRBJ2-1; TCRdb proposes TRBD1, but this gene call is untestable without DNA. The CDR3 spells CASSPGTGRDYDEQFF.